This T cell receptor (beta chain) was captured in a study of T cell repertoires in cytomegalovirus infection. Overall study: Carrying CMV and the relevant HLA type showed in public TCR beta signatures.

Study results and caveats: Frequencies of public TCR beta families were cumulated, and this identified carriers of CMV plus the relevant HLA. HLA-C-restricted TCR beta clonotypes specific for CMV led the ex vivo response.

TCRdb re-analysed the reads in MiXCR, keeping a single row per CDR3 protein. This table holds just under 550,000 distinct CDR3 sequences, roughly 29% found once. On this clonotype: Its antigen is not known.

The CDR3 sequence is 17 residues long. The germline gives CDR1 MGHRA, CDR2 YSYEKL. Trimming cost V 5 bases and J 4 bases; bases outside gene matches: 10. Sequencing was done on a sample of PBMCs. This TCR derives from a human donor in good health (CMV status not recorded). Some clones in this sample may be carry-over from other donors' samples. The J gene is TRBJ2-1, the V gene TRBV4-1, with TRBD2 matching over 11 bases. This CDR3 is CASSSEPASGGYNEQFF. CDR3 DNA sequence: TGCGCCAGCAGCTCGGAGCCCGCTAGCGGGGGGTACAATGAGCAGTTCTTC.